Presented here are 26 T cell receptor delta chains from one specimen sequenced in a study of γδ T cells in repeated Plasmodium falciparum infection. Gammadelta T cells were flow-sorted from PBMC into Vgamma9/Vdelta2+ and Vdelta2-negative populations for bulk analysis. TCRdb applied CATT to the multiplex PCR reads for clone calling. The table lists some 100,000 delta-chain clones, approximately 1.5% of them singletons. Sequencing was performed on gamma-delta T cells from blood. Receptors were obtained from a pool of human donors (malaria-infected and uninfected, not separated).

This clone was seen a few times. The protein TCRdb gives is from a much larger clone and does not agree with this DNA's translation at residue 13, likely a read error; the protein shown here comes from the DNA. CDR3 region: CALGEVSVVPYWALNTDKLIF. The CDR3 DNA follows: TGTGCTCTTGGGGAAGTTAGTGTCGTACCGTACTGGGCCCTCAACACCGATAAACTCATCTTT. The J gene is TRDJ1, the V gene TRDV1; TRDD3 might be the D (6 bases). This CDR3 is 21 amino acids long. Trimming removed 2 bases from V and 0 bases from J, with 28 bases in between. Germline V CDR1 and CDR2: TSWWSYY, QGS.

As to this clone: TCRdb assigns this DNA the protein of a much larger clone, which departs from its translation at residue 5; this likely reflects a read error, and the protein shown comes from translating the DNA. J is TRDJ1 and V is TRDV1; D unclear. The CDR3 loop spans 13 amino acids. The ends were cut back, 4 bases at V and 0 bases at J, with 6 bases in the middle. From germline, CDR1 is TSWWSYY and CDR2 QGS. CDR3 loop: CALGGRYTDKLIF. Written as DNA, the CDR3 is TGTGCTCTTGGGGGACGCTACACCGATAAACTCATCTTT.

This clone is labeled medium-sized (0.01 to 0.1%). V and J are TRDV2 and TRDJ1; 11 positions agree with TRDD3. Losses at the gene ends were 0 bases for V and 3 bases for J; bases not matched to a gene: 11. Germline V gene data show CDR1 as GEAIGNYY and CDR2 as EKD. The length of the CDR3 is 18 residues. This chain's CDR3 is CACDTVEWGIRGPDKLIF. DNA of the CDR3: TGTGCCTGTGACACCGTGGAATGGGGGATACGAGGGCCCGATAAACTCATCTTT.

With respect to this clone: This is likely an artifact of a read error, given a far larger clone one base away. The same CDR3 is also encoded by other DNA sequences in this sample. J is TRDJ1 and V is TRDV2; no firm D call. TCRdb lists no J gene, so it was determined here by aligning the DNA to germline. CDR3 length: 16 amino acids. Germline V gene data show CDR1 as GEAIGNYY and CDR2 as EKD. V was clipped by 3 bases and J by 0 bases, with 16 bases between them. In DNA, the CDR3 is TGTGCCTGTGACCACCTGGATTACGCATACACCGATAAACTCATCTTT. Amino acids: CACDHLDYAYTDKLIF.

In its sample, this clone is medium-sized. Other DNA sequences in the sample encode the same CDR3. The chain carries TRDV1 and TRDJ1; D is perhaps TRDD3 (6 bases). There are 20 residues in the CDR3. Looked up from germline, CDR1 is TSWWSYY and CDR2 is QGS. V shed 0 bases and J shed 1 base, with 24 bases lying between them. The CDR3 DNA sequence: TGTGCTCTTGGGGAACTAATCCCTTCGGAGCGGGATATGCTCACCGATAAACTCATCTTT. Residues: CALGELIPSERDMLTDKLIF.

For this clone: This is likely an artifact of a read error, given a far larger clone one base away. The sample has other DNA sequences that encode this CDR3 too. This chain uses TRDV1 with TRDJ1; D possibly corresponds to TRDD3 (6 bases). Since TCRdb gives no J gene, matching the DNA to germline was used here to assign it. The germline V gene encodes CDR1 TSWWSYY and CDR2 QGS. The CDR3 covers 21 residues. Trimming removed 2 bases at V and 4 bases at J, with 32 bases between. The DNA of the CDR3 is TGTGCTCTTGGGGAATCTTTGACCTACATGGGGGCCCGCTTTCTAGTCGATAAACTCATCTTT. Its translation is CALGESLTYMGARFLVDKLIF.

This clone was seen a handful of times. This likely came from a read error, as a far larger clone is one base away. The sample contains more than one DNA sequence encoding this CDR3. Called V gene: TRDV1; the J gene was not called; whether TRDD3, the table's D call, matches the DNA was not checked. Germline V gene sequence: CDR1 TSWWSYY, CDR2 QGS. The CDR3 runs to 21 residues. The CDR3, as DNA: TGTGCTCTTGGGGCCCCTTCCTACGTATCCCTACTGGGGGATACGGCCGATAAACTCATCTTC. Translation gives CALGAPSYVSLLGDTADKLIF.

Concerning this clone: This likely stems from a read error, as it lies one base from a far larger clone. The same CDR3 is also encoded by other DNA sequences in this sample. V usage is TRDV1 and J usage is TRDJ1; D is perhaps TRDD3 (6 bases). Germline-derived CDR1 and CDR2 are TSWWSYY and QGS. The CDR3 has 12 amino acids. CDR3 protein: CALFSSRDKLIF. The CDR3 DNA reads as TGTGCTCTTTTTTCCTCCCGGGATAAACTCATCTTC.

Details on this clone: This may arise from a read error, as a much more abundant clone is one base away. The chain recombines TRDV1 with TRDJ1; 13 bases align to TRDD3. Losses at the gene ends were 9 bases for V and 0 bases for J; bases not matched to a gene: 7. CDR3 length equals 16 residues. From germline, CDR1 is TSWWSYY and CDR2 QGS. The CDR3 DNA sequence: TGTGCTCTAACAACTGGGGGATACGGGGACACCGATAAACTCATCTTT. The encoded protein is CALTTGGYGDTDKLIF.

This clone has at least ten counts. The protein in TCRdb stems from a much larger clone and differs at residue 14 from this DNA's translation, likely a read error; here the protein is translated from the DNA. The V segment is TRDV2, and no J call was made; TRDD3 is taken as the D call from the table, unchecked against the DNA. Germline V CDR1 and CDR2: GEAIGNYY, EKD. The CDR3 length is 16 residues. The CDR3 reads CACDTLGDTTPDKPIF. The CDR3 nucleotides are TGTGCCTGTGACACTCTGGGGGATACCACCCCCGATAAACCCATCTTT.

This clone was observed many times. The chain uses TRDV1 and TRDJ1; 7 bases fit TRDD3. TCRdb supplies no J gene; here it was assigned by aligning the nucleotide sequence to germline. The CDR3 loop spans 18 amino acids. Trimming at V came to 1 base and at J to 0 bases, leaving 11 bases not matched to a gene. CDR1 is TSWWSYY, CDR2 QGS, per germline. CDR3 in amino acids: CALGEPYRLGTYTDKLIF. The CDR3 region has the DNA TGTGCTCTTGGGGAACCATATAGACTGGGGACCTACACCGATAAACTCATCTTT.

Comments on this clone: The translation of this DNA and the TCRdb protein of a much larger clone differ at residue 15, probably owing to a read error; the protein shown here is translated from the DNA. The chain employs TRDV2 and TRDJ3, with 10 positions matching TRDD3. In the absence of a J gene in TCRdb, the DNA was matched to germline to assign it here. The CDR3 runs 21 residues. The V gene's germline CDR1 is GEAIGNYY and CDR2 EKD. As DNA, the CDR3 is TGTGCCTGTGACAAGTTGATGGGGGATACCAAAACGAACTGGGGCACCCGACAGATGTTTTTC. Translation gives CACDKLMGDTKTNWGTRQMFF.

Comment on this clone: It is likely a read error: a sequence one base away is far more abundant. This sample includes further DNA sequences coding for the same CDR3. CDR3 in amino acids: CALGDPLFLPVTGGYAHLYTDKLIF. In DNA, the CDR3 is TGTGCTCTTGGGGACCCTTTGTTCCTTCCGGTAACTGGGGGATACGCTCACCTGTACACCGATAAACTCATCTTT. The V gene is TRDV1, the J gene TRDJ1; TRDD3 matches 13 bases. The J gene is absent in TCRdb and was assigned here via DNA matching to germline. Germline loops: CDR1 TSWWSYY, CDR2 QGS. The V segment lost 3 bases and the J segment 0 bases; nucleotides outside the gene matches: 28. The CDR3 length is 25 residues.

This clone was counted between two and nine times. The TCRdb protein comes from a much larger clone and disagrees with this DNA's translation at residue 9, likely due to a read error; the protein given here is derived from the DNA. The V and J genes are TRDV3 and TRDJ1, with D tentatively TRDD3 (6 bases). The CDR3 totals 16 residues. Trimming removed 2 bases from V and 5 bases from J, with 24 bases in between. Germline-derived CDR1 and CDR2 are TVYSNPD and GDNSRS (reference sequence). The chain's CDR3 is CAFSTTVARGSDKLIF. The CDR3 DNA sequence: TGTGCCTTTTCAACTACGGTTGCTAGGGGATCAGATAAACTCATCTTT. Complete variable domain (other parts from reference TRDV3 and TRDJ1): CDKVTQSSPDQTVASGSEVVLLCTYDTVYSNPDLFWYRIRPDYSFQFVFYGDNSRSEGADFTQGRFSVKHILTQKAFHLVISPVRTEDSATYYCAFSTTVARGSDKLIFGKGTRVTVEP.

This clone was seen a handful of times. TCRdb lists the protein of a much larger clone for this DNA, which differs at residue 5, so this is likely a read error; the protein given here is translated from the DNA itself. J is TRDJ3 and V is TRDV2; D might be TRDD3 (5 bases). The J gene is absent in TCRdb and was assigned here via DNA matching to germline. Trimming took off 3 bases at V and 5 bases at J, with 10 bases between the two ends. The CDR3 contains 15 residues. CDR1 and CDR2 from the germline V gene are GEAIGNYY and EKD. The CDR3 sequence: CACDPLLGDTRQMFF. In nucleotides, the CDR3 is TGTGCCTGTGACCCCTTACTGGGGGACACCCGACAGATGTTTTTC.

This clone was recorded at least ten times. Different DNA sequences within this sample yield the same CDR3. The chain has TRDV1 and TRDJ1; tentative D call: TRDD2 (5 bases). The germline gives CDR1 TSWWSYY, CDR2 QGS. Trimming removed 3 bases from V and 1 base from J, with 18 bases in between. CDR3 length: 17 amino acids. The CDR3 nucleotides are TGTGCTCTTGGGGACCGAGTTCCTCCCTACTCCACCGATAAACTCATCTTT. It translates to CALGDRVPPYSTDKLIF.

As regards this clone: TCRdb lists the protein of a much larger clone for this DNA, which differs at residue 6, so this is likely a read error; the protein given here is translated from the DNA itself. The chain couples TRDV2 to TRDJ1; TRDD3 aligns across 8 bases. As TCRdb names no J gene, one was assigned here on the basis of a DNA match to germline. Germline CDR1 reads GEAIGNYY; CDR2 reads EKD. The CDR3 contains 18 residues. The trim removed 0 bases at V and 6 bases at J, leaving 17 bases unmatched. This CDR3 reads CACDTASGGRTLSNKLIF. In DNA, the CDR3 is TGTGCCTGTGACACCGCTTCTGGGGGAAGAACGCTATCAAATAAACTCATCTTT.

The table lists this clone with a few counts. The protein recorded in TCRdb matches a much larger clone and deviates from this DNA's translation at residue 21, suggesting a read error; the protein here is obtained by translating the DNA. The V gene is listed as TRDV2; no J gene was called; whether TRDD3, the table's D call, matches the DNA was not checked. Germline assignment: CDR1 GEAIGNYY and CDR2 EKD. The CDR3 consists of 22 residues. The CDR3 bases are TGTGCCTGTGACAGTATGAGCTGGGGGGAAACACCCGGGCCGAAGAACACCGATAAACTCACCTTT. Protein product: CACDSMSWGETPGPKNTDKLTF.

On this clone itself: TCRdb records a much larger clone's protein for this DNA, with a difference at residue 5 that likely arises from a read error; the protein given is the translation of the DNA. The V call is TRDV1, the J call TRDJ1; D is possibly TRDD2 (6 bases). TCRdb records no J gene; here it was assigned by comparing the DNA to germline. Trimming removed 4 bases from V and 0 bases from J, with 36 bases in between. The CDR3 is 23 residues long. CDR1 and CDR2 from the germline V gene are TSWWSYY and QGS. The CDR3 region is CALGGLPLLRGGWDSAYTDKLIF. The CDR3 DNA reads TGTGCTCTTGGGGGACTTCCACTCCTACGAGGGGGGTGGGATTCAGCGTACACCGATAAACTCATCTTT.

Details on this clone: TCRdb assigns this DNA the protein of a much larger clone, which departs from its translation at residue 9; this likely reflects a read error, and the protein shown comes from translating the DNA. The chain recombines TRDV1 with TRDJ1, with a weak D call TRDD2 (9 bases). Germline CDR1 reads TSWWSYY; CDR2 reads QGS. Trimming stripped 0 bases from V and 6 bases from J, with 35 bases between. This CDR3 comprises 22 residues. Written as DNA, the CDR3 is TGTGCTCTTGGGGAACTAGAGCGGGAGATCCTTCCTACCATGTACTGGGGGTATAAACTCATCTTT. Encoded protein: CALGELEREILPTMYWGYKLIF.

This clone showed up just a few times. The junction shows a germline mismatch at one end, possibly a read error. The rearrangement joins TRDV1 to TRDJ1, with 10 nucleotides matching TRDD3. CDR1 TSWWSYY and CDR2 QGS come from the germline V gene. The CDR3 loop spans 21 amino acids. The CDR3 loop is CALEARSPVRGRELGDLKLIF. CDR3 nucleotide sequence: TGTGCGCTTGAGGCGCGTTCCCCTGTTCGGGGCAGGGAACTGGGGGATCTTAAACTCATCTTT.

Only a few counts were recorded for this clone. TCRdb pairs this DNA with a much larger clone's protein that differs at residue 13, likely a read error; the protein shown was translated from the DNA. V usage is TRDV1 and J usage is TRDJ1, with 11 bases aligning to TRDD3. The J gene comes from matching the DNA to germline here; TCRdb lacks it. Germline V lookup: CDR1 TSWWSYY, CDR2 QGS. The CDR3 is made up of 20 amino acids. The V gene end was trimmed by 8 bases and the J gene end by 0 bases; junction bases not matched to a gene: 20. CDR3: CALNLPRVLGDSWYTDKLIF. In DNA form, the CDR3 reads TGTGCTCTTAACCTTCCTAGGGTACTGGGGGATAGCTGGTACACCGATAAACTCATCTTT.

In this sample, this clone turned up a few times. Given a far larger clone just one base away, this is likely a sequencing read error. This sample includes further DNA sequences coding for the same CDR3. J is TRDJ1 and V is TRDV1, with 8 bases identical to TRDD3. Since TCRdb gives no J gene, matching the DNA to germline was used here to assign it. Per germline, CDR1 TSWWSYY and CDR2 QGS. The CDR3 spans 16 residues. The CDR3 sequence is CALGELRTWGSTKLIF. CDR3 DNA sequence: TGTGCTCTCGGGGAACTTCGGACCTGGGGGAGTACAAAACTCATCTTT.

This clone was found many times. This likely traces to a read error, being one base from a far larger clone. This sample also contains other DNA sequences that code for the same CDR3. The chain uses TRDV2 and TRDJ1; 8 bases map to TRDD3. The CDR3 runs to 18 residues. Trimming cost V 4 bases and J 5 bases; bases outside gene matches: 20. Germline V lookup: CDR1 GEAIGNYY, CDR2 EKD. This chain's CDR3 is CACEGIREGKASPDKLIF. In DNA, the CDR3 is TGTGCCTGTGAAGGGATACGCGAAGGGAAGGCATCCCCAGATAAACTCATCTTT.

This clone was seen at least ten times. J is TRDJ1 and V is TRDV1; 12 nucleotides match TRDD3. V trimming: 0 bases; J trimming: 7 bases; junction bases outside the gene matches: 12. This CDR3 is built from 18 residues. Germline lookup yields CDR1 TSWWSYY and CDR2 QGS. The CDR3 protein is CALGELTYAGGYGGKLIF. The CDR3 coding sequence is TGTGCTCTTGGGGAACTGACCTACGCTGGGGGATACGGAGGTAAACTCATCTTT.

As regards this clone: The translation of this DNA and the TCRdb protein of a much larger clone differ at residue 6, probably owing to a read error; the protein shown here is translated from the DNA. The chain couples TRDV1 to TRDJ1; 12 bases line up with TRDD3. No J segment appears in TCRdb, so it was assigned here by matching the sequence to germline. J gave up 0 bases and V 2 bases, and 34 bases lay outside the gene matches. CDR1 TSWWSYY and CDR2 QGS come from the germline V gene. The CDR3 runs 27 residues. Here the CDR3 DNA reads TGTGCTCTTGGGGAAGTTTGGGGTGCGTCCTACCCCCAGTACTGGGGGATACATCGTTGTGACACCGATAAACTCATCTTT. Its translation: CALGEVWGASYPQYWGIHRCDTDKLIF.